This T cell receptor beta chain was recovered during a study of blood T cell repertoires in COVID-19. Turning to the study itself: T cells, B-cell-depleted T cells, or PBMCs supplied cDNA or gDNA.

Measured with immunoSEQ multiplex PCR; TCRdb has only the in-frame clones, and not every one. The sample shows roughly 150,000 clones, 78% of them seen only once. The sample comprised peripheral blood. The source of this sequence is a man aged 55 to 70 who had recovered from COVID-19.

The CDR3 coding sequence is TGTGCCAGCAGTCTACAGGGGGCGCTTGTTGAAAAACTGTTTTTT. This translates into CASSLQGALVEKLFF. This chain uses TRBV11-1 with TRBJ1-4; 9 positions match TRBD1. V was pared by 6 bases and J by 7 bases, with 9 bases of the junction left unmatched. The CDR3 length is 15 residues. The germline V gene has CDR1 SGHAT and CDR2 FQDESV (reference sequence).